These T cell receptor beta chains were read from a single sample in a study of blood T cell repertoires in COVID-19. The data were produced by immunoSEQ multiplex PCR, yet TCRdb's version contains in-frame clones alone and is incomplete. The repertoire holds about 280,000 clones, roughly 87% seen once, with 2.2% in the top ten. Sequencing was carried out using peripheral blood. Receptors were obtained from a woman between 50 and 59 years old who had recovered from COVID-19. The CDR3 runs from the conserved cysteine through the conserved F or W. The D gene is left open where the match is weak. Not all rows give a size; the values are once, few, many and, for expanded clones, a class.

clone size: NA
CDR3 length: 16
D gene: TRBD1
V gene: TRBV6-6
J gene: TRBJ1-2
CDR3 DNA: TGTGCCAGCAGTGGAAAAGACAGGGGGCGAAGCTATGGCTACACCTTC
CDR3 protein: CASSGKDRGRSYGYTF

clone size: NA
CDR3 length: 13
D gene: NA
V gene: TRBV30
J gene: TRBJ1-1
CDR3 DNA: TGTGCCTGGAGTGTATACATGAACACTGAAGCTTTCTTT
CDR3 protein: CAWSVYMNTEAFF

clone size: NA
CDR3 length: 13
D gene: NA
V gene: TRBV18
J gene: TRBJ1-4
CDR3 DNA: TGTGCCAGCTCACCCCCGGGAGGGGGAGAACTGTTTTTT
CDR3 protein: CASSPPGGGELFF

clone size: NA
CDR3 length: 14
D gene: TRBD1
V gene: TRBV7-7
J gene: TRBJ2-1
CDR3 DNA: TGTGCTAGCAGCTTAGGGACAGGGTCGGGTGAGCAGTTCTTC
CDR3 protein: CASSLGTGSGEQFF

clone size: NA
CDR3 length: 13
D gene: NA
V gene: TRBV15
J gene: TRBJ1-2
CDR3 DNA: TGTGCCACCAGCAGAGAGGGAGTCTATGGCTACACCTTC
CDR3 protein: CATSREGVYGYTF

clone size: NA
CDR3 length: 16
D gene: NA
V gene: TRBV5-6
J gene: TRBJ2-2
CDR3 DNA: TGTGCCAGCAATCCTCTTGCGGGGAGGAGCGCCGGGGAGCTGTTTTTT
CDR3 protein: CASNPLAGRSAGELFF

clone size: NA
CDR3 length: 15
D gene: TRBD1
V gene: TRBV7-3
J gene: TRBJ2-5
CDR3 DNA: TGTGCCAGCAGCTTAGGGGACAGGGCCCAGGAGACCCAGTACTTC
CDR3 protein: CASSLGDRAQETQYF

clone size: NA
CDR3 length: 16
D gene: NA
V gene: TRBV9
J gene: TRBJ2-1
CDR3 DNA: TGTGCCAGCAGCGTAGCTACCAGAGGCGCCCACAATGAGCAGTTCTTC
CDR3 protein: CASSVATRGAHNEQFF

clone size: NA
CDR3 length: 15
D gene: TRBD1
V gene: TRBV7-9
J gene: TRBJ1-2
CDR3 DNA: TGTGCCAGCAGCTCGTGGACAGGTACTCTAAGTTTCTACACCTTC
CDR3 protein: CASSSWTGTLSFYTF

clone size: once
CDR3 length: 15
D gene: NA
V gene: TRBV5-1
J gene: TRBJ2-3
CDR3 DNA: TGCGCCAGCAGCTTGGATGCAGGGTTCGGAGATACGCAGTATTTT
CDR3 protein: CASSLDAGFGDTQYF

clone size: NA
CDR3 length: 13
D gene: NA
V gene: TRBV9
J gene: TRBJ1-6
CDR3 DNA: TGTGCCAGCAGTGATACCGGGGATTCACCCCTCCACTTT
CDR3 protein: CASSDTGDSPLHF

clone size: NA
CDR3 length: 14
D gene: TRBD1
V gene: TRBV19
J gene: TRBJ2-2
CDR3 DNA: TGTGCCAGCCGGGACAGGGGCATCACCGGGGAGCTGTTTTTT
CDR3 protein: CASRDRGITGELFF

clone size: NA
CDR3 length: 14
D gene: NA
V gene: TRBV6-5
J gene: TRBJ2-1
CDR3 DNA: TGTGCCAGCAGCCAGGTGACACCCTACAATGAGCAGTTCTTC
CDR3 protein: CASSQVTPYNEQFF

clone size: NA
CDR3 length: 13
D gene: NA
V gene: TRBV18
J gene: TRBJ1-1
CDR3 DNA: TGTGCCAGCTCACCACCGAGCATGCCTGTGGCTTTCTTT
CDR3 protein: CASSPPSMPVAFF

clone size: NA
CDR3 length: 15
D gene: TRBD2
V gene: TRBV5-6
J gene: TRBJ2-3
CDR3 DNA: TGTGCCAGTTGGCCGACTAGCGGGAGGCAAGATACGCAGTATTTT
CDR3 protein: CASWPTSGRQDTQYF

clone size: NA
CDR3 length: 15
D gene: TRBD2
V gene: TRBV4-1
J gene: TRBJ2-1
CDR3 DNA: TGCGCCAGCAGCCATAGCGGGGGTTTTTACAATGAGCAGTTCTTC
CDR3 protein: CASSHSGGFYNEQFF

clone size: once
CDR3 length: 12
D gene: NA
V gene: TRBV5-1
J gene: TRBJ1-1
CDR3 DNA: TGCGCCAGCAGCTTGACGGGGTATGAAGCTTTCTTT
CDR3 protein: CASSLTGYEAFF

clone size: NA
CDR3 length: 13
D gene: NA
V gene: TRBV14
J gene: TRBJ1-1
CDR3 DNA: TGTGCCAGCAGCCAAGTCAGGATGGCTGAAGCTTTCTTT
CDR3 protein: CASSQVRMAEAFF

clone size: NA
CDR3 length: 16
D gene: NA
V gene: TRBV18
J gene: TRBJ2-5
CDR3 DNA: TGTGCCAGCTCACCACTTCGCGGGGCCCCCCAAGAGACCCAGTACTTC
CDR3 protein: CASSPLRGAPQETQYF

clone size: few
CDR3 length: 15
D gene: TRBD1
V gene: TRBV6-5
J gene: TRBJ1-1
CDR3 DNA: TGTGCCAGCAGGGTTGGGACAGGGACAGGCACTGAAGCTTTCTTT
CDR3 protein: CASRVGTGTGTEAFF

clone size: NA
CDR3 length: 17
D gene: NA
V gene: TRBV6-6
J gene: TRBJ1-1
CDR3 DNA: TGTGCCAGCAGTCATAGAAAGCGTCAGGGCAGGCTACCTGAAGCTTTCTTT
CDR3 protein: CASSHRKRQGRLPEAFF

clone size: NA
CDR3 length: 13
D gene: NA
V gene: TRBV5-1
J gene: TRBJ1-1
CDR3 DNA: TGCGCCAGCAGCTTTTACCCCAGCACTGAAGCTTTCTTT
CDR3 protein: CASSFYPSTEAFF

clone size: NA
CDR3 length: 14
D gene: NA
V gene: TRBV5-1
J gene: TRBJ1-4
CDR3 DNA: TGCGCCAGCAGCTGGGCGGGATTAGGCGAAAAACTGTTTTTT
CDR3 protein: CASSWAGLGEKLFF

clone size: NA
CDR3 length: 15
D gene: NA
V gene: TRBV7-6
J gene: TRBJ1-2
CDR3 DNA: TGTGCCAGCAGCTTAGCATCTAACAGGGTAAGGGGCTACACCTTC
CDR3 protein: CASSLASNRVRGYTF

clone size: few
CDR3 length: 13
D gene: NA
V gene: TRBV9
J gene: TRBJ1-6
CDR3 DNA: TGTGCCAGCAGCGTTTTCCGTAATTCACCCCTCCACTTT
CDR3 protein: CASSVFRNSPLHF

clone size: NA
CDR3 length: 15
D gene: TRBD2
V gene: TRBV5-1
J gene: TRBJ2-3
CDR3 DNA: TGCGCCAGCAGCATCGGACTAGCGGGAGGAGATACGCAGTATTTT
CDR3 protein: CASSIGLAGGDTQYF

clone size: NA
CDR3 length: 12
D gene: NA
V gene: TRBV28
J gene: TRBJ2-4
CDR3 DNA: TGTGCCAGCAGTTTGCGCCAAAACATTCAGTACTTC
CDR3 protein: CASSLRQNIQYF

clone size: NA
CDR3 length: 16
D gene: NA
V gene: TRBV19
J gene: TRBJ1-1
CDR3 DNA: TGTGCCAGTAGTATCCGCGGGGGGCCTACGAGCACTGAAGCTTTCTTT
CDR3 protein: CASSIRGGPTSTEAFF

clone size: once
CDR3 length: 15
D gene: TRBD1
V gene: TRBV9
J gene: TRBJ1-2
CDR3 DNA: TGTGCCAGCAGCGTAGCTGGGACAGGGACCTATGGCTACACCTTC
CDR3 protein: CASSVAGTGTYGYTF

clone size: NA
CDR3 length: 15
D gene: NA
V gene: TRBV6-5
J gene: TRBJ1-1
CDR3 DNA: TGTGCCAGCAGACACCACCGGGACACTCTCCCTGAAGCTTTCTTT
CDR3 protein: CASRHHRDTLPEAFF

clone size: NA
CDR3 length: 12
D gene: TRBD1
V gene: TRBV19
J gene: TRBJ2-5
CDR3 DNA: TGTGCCAGTAGGACAGGGAAAGAGACCCAGTACTTC
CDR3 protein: CASRTGKETQYF

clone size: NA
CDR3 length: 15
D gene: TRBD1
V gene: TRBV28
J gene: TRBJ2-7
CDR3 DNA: TGTGCCAGCAGCTCACAGGGGGCCGGGAACTACGAGCAGTACTTC
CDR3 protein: CASSSQGAGNYEQYF

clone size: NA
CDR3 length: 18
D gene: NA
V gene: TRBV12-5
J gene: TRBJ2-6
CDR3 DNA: TGTGCTAGTGGTTTGGTTCAGGGGACGCTTACTGGGGCCAACGTCCTGACTTTC
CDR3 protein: CASGLVQGTLTGANVLTF